This is a list of T cell receptor beta chains from one sample in a study of tumor and adjacent non-tumor tissue in lung cancer. TCRdb recomputed calls from the multiplex PCR reads with MiXCR, one row per CDR3 protein. The sample carries 90,000 to 120,000 distinct CDR3 sequences, 50% to 70% recorded once. The specimen sequenced was distant non-tumor lung tissue. The receptors come from a man under 40 with non-small cell lung cancer. CDR3s include the opening cysteine and the closing phenylalanine or tryptophan. The D gene is left open where the match is weak. Clone size is stated in some rows and not others, as once, few, many or a class when expanded.

NA	NA	TRBV11-1	TRBJ2-7	CASSSQGYYMQYF	TGTGCCAGCAGCTCACAGGGTTACTACATGCAGTACTTC
NA	NA	TRBV11-3	TRBJ1-2	CASGVSSGGDGYTF	TGTGCCAGCGGCGTTAGTTCCGGCGGCGACGGCTACACCTTC
NA	NA	TRBV6-2/TRBV6-3	TRBJ2-7	CVSNYPRDSYEQYF	TGTGTCAGCAATTACCCCCGGGATTCCTACGAGCAGTACTTC
NA	many	TRBV12-3/TRBV12-4	TRBJ2-2	CASLSGAPWTGELFF	TGTGCCAGCCTATCGGGGGCCCCGTGGACCGGGGAGCTGTTTTTT
NA	NA	TRBV11-2	TRBJ2-1	CASSSPGSGNERLF	TGTGCCAGCAGCTCCCCGGGAAGTGGCAATGAGCGGCTCTTC
NA	many	TRBV4-2	TRBJ1-1	CASSQSSIGTEAFF	TGTGCCAGCAGCCAATCATCGATCGGAACTGAAGCTTTCTTT
NA	few	TRBV6-4	TRBJ2-1	CASSEGVGGGEQFF	TGTGCCAGCAGTGAGGGTGTCGGAGGGGGTGAGCAGTTCTTC
NA	NA	TRBV11-2	TRBJ2-7	CARNLYRDIYYEQYF	TGTGCCAGGAACTTATATCGAGACATCTACTACGAGCAGTACTTC
NA	few	TRBV2	TRBJ2-3	CASSESPGTDTQYF	TGTGCCAGCAGTGAATCTCCAGGGACAGATACGCAGTATTTT
NA	NA	TRBV11-2	TRBJ2-1	CASSLGPASPYNEQFF	TGTGCCAGCAGCTTAGGCCCAGCGTCTCCCTACAATGAGCAGTTCTTC
NA	NA	TRBV5-6	TRBJ2-7	CASSLAPGSNQQYF	TGTGCCAGCAGCTTGGCTCCGGGCTCCAACCAGCAGTACTTC
NA	NA	TRBV20-1	TRBJ1-2	CSARIRANYGYTF	TGCAGTGCGAGAATACGGGCTAACTATGGCTACACCTTC
NA	NA	TRBV4-2	TRBJ2-7	CASSREWGGSYKQYF	TGTGCCAGCAGCCGAGAGTGGGGGGGCAGCTACAAGCAGTACTTC
NA	NA	TRBV4-3	TRBJ1-1	CASSHDKWLTEAFF	TGCGCGAGCAGCCATGACAAATGGCTCACTGAAGCTTTCTTC
NA	NA	TRBV29-1	TRBJ2-7	CSLVWDISYEQYF	TGCAGCCTTGTGTGGGATATTTCCTACGAGCAGTACTTT
NA	NA	TRBV6-6	TRBJ1-4	CASRPTGTNENLFF	TGTGCAAGCAGACCTACAGGGACTAATGAAAACCTGTTTTTT
TRBD1	NA	TRBV12-3/TRBV12-4	TRBJ1-1	CASMRRGRKAEAFF	TGTGCCAGCATGCGCAGGGGGCGGAAGGCTGAAGCTTTCTTT
TRBD1	many	TRBV10-3	TRBJ1-2	CAISDLGQGEGYTF	TGTGCCATCAGTGACTTGGGACAGGGGGAGGGCTACACCTTC
TRBD1	NA	TRBV6-2/TRBV6-3	TRBJ1-1	CASNYAGGEASF	TGTGCCAGCAATTACGCAGGGGGGGAAGCTTCCTTT
TRBD1	NA	TRBV6-2/TRBV6-3	TRBJ1-5	CASRYGQGYQPQHF	TGTGCCAGCAGATACGGACAGGGATATCAGCCCCAGCATTTT
NA	NA	TRBV6-2/TRBV6-3	TRBJ2-2	CTSSYSVTGELFF	TGTACCAGCAGTTACTCGGTCACCGGGGAGCTGTTTTTT
TRBD1	NA	TRBV20-1	TRBJ2-3	CSAGQDHNQPQYF	TGCAGTGCTGGACAGGATCATAATCAGCCCCAGTATTTT
NA	NA	TRBV11-1	TRBJ2-3	CASSFRVEDMQYF	TGTGCTAGCAGCTTCAGGGTTGAAGATATGCAGTATTTT
NA	NA	TRBV5-4	TRBJ1-1	CASCLTRGPAEAFF	TGTGCCAGCTGCTTGACAAGGGGCCCGGCTGAAGCTTTCTTT
NA	many	TRBV12-3/TRBV12-4	TRBJ1-6	CASSLARGDHSPLHF	TGTGCCAGCAGTTTAGCGAGGGGGGACCACTCACCCCTCCACTTT
NA	NA	TRBV11-2	TRBJ2-7	CASSFSGASGSYEQYF	TGTGCCAGCAGCTTTTCCGGGGCTAGTGGCTCCTACGAGCAGTACTTC
TRBD1	once	TRBV6-1	TRBJ2-1	CASSELFGTGRYNEQFF	TGTGCCAGCAGTGAACTTTTCGGGACAGGGAGGTACAATGAACAGTTCTTC
TRBD2	few	TRBV28	TRBJ2-3	CTSSSSGRLGDTQYF	TGTACCAGCAGTTCTAGCGGGAGATTGGGAGATACGCAGTATTTT
TRBD1	NA	TRBV20-1	TRBJ1-5	CSAPGTGDFQPRHF	TGCAGTGCACCCGGAACAGGGGATTTTCAGCCCCGGCATTTT
NA	NA	TRBV29-1	TRBJ2-3	CSFESSAGNTQYF	TGCAGCTTTGAATCTTCAGCAGGGAATACGCAGTATTTT
NA	NA	TRBV12-3/TRBV12-4	TRBJ2-2	CANRSGPNTGKLFF	TGTGCCAACAGGAGCGGTCCTAACACCGGGAAGCTGTTTTTT
NA	many	TRBV29-1	TRBJ2-1	CSVDGSAGNNRGYNEQFF	TGCAGCGTTGACGGCTCGGCCGGTAATAATCGGGGGTACAATGAGCAGTTCTTC
NA	many	TRBV4-2	TRBJ2-2	CASSQEASVNTGELFF	TGTGCCAGCAGCCAAGAGGCTTCTGTGAACACCGGGGAGCTGTTTTTT
TRBD2	many	TRBV11-2	TRBJ2-2	CASGPGLDNTGELFF	TGTGCCAGCGGCCCAGGACTAGATAACACCGGGGAGCTGTTTTTT
NA	NA	TRBV12-3/TRBV12-4	TRBJ1-5	CANSIPGGGQPQHF	TGTGCCAACAGTATTCCCGGGGGCGGTCAGCCCCAGCATTTT
NA	NA	TRBV20-1	TRBJ1-6	CSARDKGGDNSPLHF	TGCAGTGCTAGAGATAAAGGGGGAGATAATTCACCCCTTCACTTT
NA	NA	TRBV25-1	TRBJ2-5	CASSEHRSTVAETQYF	TGTGCCAGCAGTGAGCACCGGAGCACGGTAGCGGAGACCCAGTACTTC
NA	NA	TRBV7-9	TRBJ1-6	CASSLGNSPLHF	TGTGCCAGCAGCCTCGGGAATTCACCCCTCCACTTT
TRBD1	NA	TRBV11-2	TRBJ2-2	CASSFTGTGFTGQLFF	TGTGCCAGCAGCTTTACCGGGACAGGTTTCACCGGGCAGCTGTTTTTT
NA	NA	TRBV29-1	TRBJ2-6	CSAGPSGGFRANVLTF	TGCAGCGCTGGACCCAGTGGCGGGTTCAGGGCCAACGTCCTGACTTTT
NA	NA	TRBV7-2	TRBJ2-6	CVSSLTPTGGANVLTF	TGTGTCAGCAGCTTAACCCCTACGGGTGGGGCCAACGTCCTGACTTTC
NA	many	TRBV4-1	TRBJ2-3	CASSQVVGGTDTQYF	TGCGCCAGCAGCCAAGTGGTTGGCGGCACAGATACGCAGTATTTT
NA	NA	TRBV20-1	TRBJ1-5	CSARAGGAGNQPKHF	TGCAGTGCTAGGGCTGGGGGCGCGGGCAATCAGCCCAAGCATTTT
NA	NA	TRBV6-5	TRBJ2-3	CGSSLRRPDTQYF	TGTGGCAGCAGCCTCAGGAGACCAGATACGCAGTATTTT
NA	NA	TRBV11-3	TRBJ2-1	CASSSPSSYNGRFF	TGTGCCAGCAGCTCCCCCAGCTCCTACAATGGGCGGTTCTTC
NA	medium-sized	TRBV10-3	TRBJ2-7	CAISEAPTGEQYF	TGTGCCATCAGTGAGGCCCCTACAGGGGAGCAGTACTTC
NA	few	TRBV20-1	TRBJ1-1	CSELGWGTEAFF	TGCAGTGAGCTAGGTTGGGGCACTGAAGCTTTCTTT
TRBD1	many	TRBV6-6	TRBJ1-1	CASSYRGQDTEAFF	TGTGCCAGCAGTTACAGGGGGCAGGACACTGAAGCTTTCTTT
TRBD2	NA	TRBV7-9	TRBJ2-3	CVSSSKGSVAGGPIGDTQYF	TGTGTCAGCAGCTCCAAAGGGAGCGTAGCGGGAGGCCCAATAGGGGATACGCAGTATTTT
TRBD2	NA	TRBV20-1	TRBJ2-2	CSARIAGVNTGELFF	TGCAGTGCGCGGATAGCGGGAGTTAACACCGGGGAGCTGTTTTTT
NA	NA	TRBV29-1	TRBJ1-1	CNATINTEVFF	TGCAACGCCACTATAAACACTGAAGTTTTCTTT
NA	NA	TRBV29-1	TRBJ2-6	CSVEVGANVLTF	TGCAGCGTTGAGGTTGGGGCCAATGTCCTGACTTTC
NA	few	TRBV11-2	TRBJ2-1	CASASVRALFVEQFF	TGTGCCAGCGCTTCGGTGCGGGCCCTCTTCGTTGAGCAGTTCTTC
NA	NA	TRBV11-2	TRBJ2-1	CASSLVGRGNKQFF	TGTGCCAGCAGCTTAGTCGGGCGGGGCAATAAGCAGTTCTTC
NA	once	TRBV12-3/TRBV12-4	TRBJ2-6	CASSLGGAGVNILTF	TGTGCCAGCAGTTTAGGGGGGGCTGGGGTCAACATCCTGACTTTC
NA	NA	TRBV11-2	TRBJ2-5	CASSISGIWYF	TGTGCCAGCAGCATCAGCGGAATCTGGTACTTC
NA	NA	TRBV7-3	TRBJ1-1	CASSLSWGCGTEAFF	TGTGCCAGCAGCTTATCATGGGGCTGCGGGACTGAAGCTTTCTTT
NA	NA	TRBV11-3	TRBJ2-5	CASSLEGRWWEIQYF	TGTGCCAGCAGCCTGGAGGGAAGATGGTGGGAGATCCAGTATTTC
NA	NA	TRBV5-4	TRBJ1-1	CASNYKNVNTEAFF	TGTGCCAGCAACTACAAGAATGTGAACACTGAAGCTTTCTTT
TRBD2	once	TRBV11-2	TRBJ2-7	CVISFLPSGRSYEQYF	TGTGTCATCAGCTTCCTGCCTAGCGGGAGGTCCTACGAGCAGTACTTC